This TCR beta chain was profiled in a study of neurological immune-mediated disorders. Study-wide context: 31 of 34 multiple sclerosis patients had relapsing-remitting disease; 3 had secondary progressive. Study-wide points: The repertoires of 18 of 34 multiple sclerosis patients fell into one related-CDR3 cluster (a possible signature) under phylogenetic grouping.

TCRdb ran MiXCR on the 5' RACE reads and lists one entry per CDR3 protein. The table shows 45,000 to 50,000 distinct CDR3 sequences, with 3.5% to 5% occurring only once. Regarding this clonotype: Its antigen is undetermined. This may arise from a read error, as a much more abundant clone is one base away.

Germline CDR1 is SSHAT and CDR2 is FNYEAQ (reference sequence). The CDR3 consists of 14 residues. The V and J ends lost 5 bases and 0 bases, in that order; junction bases with no gene match: 2. The clonotype originates from a woman aged 55-75 years with multiple sclerosis. Sequences were obtained from PBMCs. V usage is TRBV7-7 and J usage is TRBJ2-3, with 7 bases lining up with TRBD2. The CDR3 nucleotides read TGTGCCAGCAGCCCAGCGGGAAGCACAGATACGCAGTATTTT. Its protein is CASSPAGSTDTQYF.